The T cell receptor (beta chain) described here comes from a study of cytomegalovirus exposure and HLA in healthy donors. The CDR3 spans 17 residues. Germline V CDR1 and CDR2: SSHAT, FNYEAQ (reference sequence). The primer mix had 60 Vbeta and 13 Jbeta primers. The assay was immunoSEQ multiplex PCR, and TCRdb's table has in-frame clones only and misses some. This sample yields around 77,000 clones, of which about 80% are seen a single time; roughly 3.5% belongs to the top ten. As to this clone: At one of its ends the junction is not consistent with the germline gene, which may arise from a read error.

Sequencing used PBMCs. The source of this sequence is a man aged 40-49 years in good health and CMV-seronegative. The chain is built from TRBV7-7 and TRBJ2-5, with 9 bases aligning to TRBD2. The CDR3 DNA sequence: TGTGCTAGCAGCTCAACCCCTGGCGGGGGGGGACAAGAGACCCAGTACTTC. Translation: CASSSTPGGGGQETQYF.